These 10 T cell receptor beta chains were all obtained from the same sample, sequenced in a study of CD8+CD57+ T cells in acquired aplastic anemia. TCR beta VDJ combinations and CDR3 sequences were profiled from genomic DNA. TCRdb reprocessed the reads with MiXCR, giving one entry per CDR3 protein. The sample consists of around 170,000 distinct CDR3 sequences, 55% to 70% of them appearing once. Source material: sorted CD4+, CD8+, or CD8+CD57+ T cells (not recorded which) from PBMCs. The receptors were gathered from a human donor in good health.

The rearrangement uses TRBV2 and TRBJ1-6, with a weak D call TRBD1 (6 bases). Germline loops: CDR1 SNHLY, CDR2 FYNNEI. The V end was cut by 6 bases, the J end by 8 bases, with 17 bases between. CDR3 length: 15 amino acids. CDR3 loop: CASRGGAGVDSPLHF. CDR3 nucleotides: TGTGCCAGCAGAGGTGGGGCAGGGGTTGATTCACCCCTCCACTTT.

This chain uses TRBV7-3 with TRBJ2-5; possible D gene TRBD2, 6 bases. The ends were cut back, 6 bases at V and 5 bases at J, with 22 bases in the middle. Germline values: CDR1 SGHTA, CDR2 FQGTGA. The CDR3 is made up of 16 amino acids. The chain's CDR3 is CASSSRLVRDPETQYF. DNA of the CDR3: TGTGCCAGCAGTAGCCGACTAGTAAGGGACCCGGAGACCCAGTACTTC.

DNA for the CDR3: TGCAGTGCTAGAATTACCACAGATACGCAGTATTTT. Encoded protein: CSARITTDTQYF. J is TRBJ2-3 and V is TRBV20-1; D remains unclear. Trimming pared 2 bases from V and 2 bases from J, leaving 5 bases between. This CDR3 has 12 residues. CDR1 is DFQATT, CDR2 SNEGSKA, per germline (reference sequence).

J is TRBJ1-6 and V is TRBV19, with D possibly being TRBD1 (6 bases). V lost 5 bases and J 9 bases, leaving 17 bases between the germline ends. Germline V gene lookup returns CDR1 LNHDA and CDR2 SQIVND (reference sequence). The CDR3 spans 15 residues. The CDR3 spells CASSLLQGRGSPLHF. The CDR3 DNA is TGTGCCAGTAGTCTCCTACAGGGTAGAGGTTCACCCCTCCACTTT. Together with reference TRBV19 and TRBJ1-6, the CDR3 gives the full variable domain: DGGITQSPKYLFRKEGQNVTLSCEQNLNHDAMYWYRQDPGQGLRLIYYSQIVNDFQKGDIAEGYSVSREKKESFPLTVTSAQKNPTAFYLCASSLLQGRGSPLHFGNGTRLTVT.

This chain links TRBV27 with TRBJ1-1; no reliable D call. This CDR3 is built from 13 residues. Germline V CDR1 and CDR2: MNHEY, SMNVEV (reference sequence). Trimming shortened V by 2 bases and J by 4 bases, and 8 bases separated the two germline ends. The CDR3 sequence is CASSLQRATEAFF. CDR3 DNA sequence: TGTGCCAGCAGTTTACAACGGGCCACTGAAGCTTTCTTT.

The chain recombines TRBV6-1 with TRBJ2-7; 8 positions agree with TRBD2. Germline V gene data show CDR1 as MNHNS and CDR2 as SASEGT. The CDR3 extends over 14 amino acids. The ends lost 7 bases at V and 3 bases at J; junction bases unmatched: 8. The CDR3 loop reads CASKQPGLGYEQYF. For the CDR3, the DNA is TGTGCCAGCAAGCAACCGGGACTAGGCTACGAGCAGTACTTC.

CDR3 nucleotide sequence: TGTGCCAGCAGGGTAGCGGGGGGGCCTTGGAATGAGCAGTTCTTC. This sequence encodes CASRVAGGPWNEQFF. The gene calls are TRBV2 and TRBJ2-1, with 11 bases fitting TRBD2. Germline lookup yields CDR1 SNHLY and CDR2 FYNNEI. The CDR3 contains 15 residues. J gave up 7 bases and V 6 bases, and 8 bases lay outside the gene matches.

V gene TRBV20-1 combines with J gene TRBJ2-2; 9 nucleotides line up with TRBD1. Trimming took 3 bases from V and 3 from J; bases not matched to a gene: 5. Germline CDR1 reads DFQATT; CDR2 reads SNEGSKA (reference sequence). The CDR3 is made up of 15 amino acids. The CDR3 DNA is TGCAGTGCTAGCCCGGGACAGGGAGACACCGGGGAGCTGTTTTTT. It yields the protein CSASPGQGDTGELFF.

The chain has TRBV29-1 and TRBJ1-5; a weak D match, TRBD1 (5 bases). CDR1 is SQVTM, CDR2 ANQGSEA, per germline. CDR3 length: 14 residues. Trimming cost V 4 bases and J 2 bases, with 12 bases left between them. CDR3 sequence: CSVGSLGGNQPQHF. The CDR3 DNA reads as TGCAGCGTTGGCTCCCTGGGGGGCAATCAGCCCCAGCATTTT.

This clonotype showed up many times. The chain uses TRBV15 and TRBJ2-1, with TRBD2 identical over 10 bases. CDR3 length: 17 residues. The V gene's germline CDR1 is LNHNV and CDR2 YYDKDF (reference sequence). With 1 base clipped from V and 6 bases from J, the junction kept 9 bases outside the gene matches. The chain's CDR3 is CATSRVPGLAAANEQFF. The CDR3 bases are TGTGCCACCAGCAGAGTACCCGGACTAGCGGCCGCCAATGAGCAGTTCTTC.